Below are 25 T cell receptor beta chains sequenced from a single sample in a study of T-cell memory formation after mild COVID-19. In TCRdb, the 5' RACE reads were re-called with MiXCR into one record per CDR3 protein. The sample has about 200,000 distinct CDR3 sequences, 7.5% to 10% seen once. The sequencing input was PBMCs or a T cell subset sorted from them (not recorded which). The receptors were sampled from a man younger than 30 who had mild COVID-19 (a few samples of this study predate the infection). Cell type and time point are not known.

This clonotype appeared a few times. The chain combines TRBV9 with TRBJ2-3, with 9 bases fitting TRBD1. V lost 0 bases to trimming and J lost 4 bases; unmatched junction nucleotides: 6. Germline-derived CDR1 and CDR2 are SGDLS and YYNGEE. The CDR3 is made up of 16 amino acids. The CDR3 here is CASSVADGQGPDTQYF. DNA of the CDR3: TGTGCCAGCAGCGTAGCTGACGGACAGGGGCCAGATACGCAGTATTTT.

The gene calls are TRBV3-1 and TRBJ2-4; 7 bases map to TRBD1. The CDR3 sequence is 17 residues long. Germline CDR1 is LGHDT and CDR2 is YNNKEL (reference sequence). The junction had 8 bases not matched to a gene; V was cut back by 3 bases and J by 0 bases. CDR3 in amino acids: CASSQRQGNLAKNIQYF. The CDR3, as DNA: TGTGCCAGCAGCCAGAGACAGGGTAACCTAGCCAAAAACATTCAGTACTTC. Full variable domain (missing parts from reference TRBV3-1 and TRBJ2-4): DTAVSQTPKYLVTQMGNDKSIKCEQNLGHDTMYWYKQDSKKFLKIMFSYNNKELIINETVPNRFSPKSPDKAHLNLHINSLELGDSAVYFCASSQRQGNLAKNIQYFGAGTRLSVL.

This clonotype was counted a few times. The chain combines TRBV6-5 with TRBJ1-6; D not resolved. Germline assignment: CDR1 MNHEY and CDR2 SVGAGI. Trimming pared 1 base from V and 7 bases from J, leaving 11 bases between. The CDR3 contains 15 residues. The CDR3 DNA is TGTGCCAGCAGTTACTATCTGAGGGTAAATTCACCCCTCCACTTT. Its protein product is CASSYYLRVNSPLHF.

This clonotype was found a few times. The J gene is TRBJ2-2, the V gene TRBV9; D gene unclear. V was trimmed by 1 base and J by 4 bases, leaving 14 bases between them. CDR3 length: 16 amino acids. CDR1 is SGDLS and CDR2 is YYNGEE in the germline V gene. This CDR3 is CASSVKTGQITGELFF. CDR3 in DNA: TGTGCCAGCAGCGTAAAGACCGGGCAGATCACCGGGGAGCTGTTTTTT. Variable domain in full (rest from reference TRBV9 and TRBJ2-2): DSGVTQTPKHLITATGQRVTLRCSPRSGDLSVYWYQQSLDQGLQFLIQYYNGEERAKGNILERFSAQQFPDLHSELNLSSLELGDSALYFCASSVKTGQITGELFFGEGSRLTVL.

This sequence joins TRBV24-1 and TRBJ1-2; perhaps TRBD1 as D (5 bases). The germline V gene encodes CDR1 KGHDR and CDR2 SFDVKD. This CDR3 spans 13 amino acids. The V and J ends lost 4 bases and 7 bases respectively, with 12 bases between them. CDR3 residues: CATSERQGSGYTF. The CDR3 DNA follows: TGTGCCACCAGTGAACGGCAGGGTTCTGGCTACACCTTC.

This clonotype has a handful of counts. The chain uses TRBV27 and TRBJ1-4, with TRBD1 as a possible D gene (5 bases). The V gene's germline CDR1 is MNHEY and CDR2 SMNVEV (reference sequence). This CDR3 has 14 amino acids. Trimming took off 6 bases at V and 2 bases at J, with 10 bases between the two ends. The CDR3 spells CASSQGWTNEKLFF. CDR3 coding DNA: TGTGCCAGCAGCCAGGGTTGGACTAATGAAAAACTGTTTTTT.

The CDR3, as DNA: TGCGCCAGCAGCCAAAGCGGGGGGGCATCCGGGGAGCTGTTTTTT. Protein: CASSQSGGASGELFF. This chain links TRBV4-1 with TRBJ2-2, with 10 positions matching TRBD2. There are 15 residues in the CDR3. V was pared by 2 bases and J by 6 bases, with 3 bases of the junction left unmatched. Germline values: CDR1 MGHRA, CDR2 YSYEKL.

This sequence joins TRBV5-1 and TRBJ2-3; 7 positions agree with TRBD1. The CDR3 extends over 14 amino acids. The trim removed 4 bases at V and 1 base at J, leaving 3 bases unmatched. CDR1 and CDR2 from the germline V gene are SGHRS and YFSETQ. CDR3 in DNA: TGCGCCAGCAGCCCCCAGGGGGGCACAGATACGCAGTATTTT. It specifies CASSPQGGTDTQYF.

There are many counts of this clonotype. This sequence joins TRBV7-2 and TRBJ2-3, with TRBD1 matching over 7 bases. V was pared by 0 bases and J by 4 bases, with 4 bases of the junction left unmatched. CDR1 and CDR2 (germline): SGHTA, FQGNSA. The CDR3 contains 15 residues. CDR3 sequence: CASSLAAGGADTQYF. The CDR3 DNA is TGTGCCAGCAGCTTAGCTGCAGGGGGAGCAGATACGCAGTATTTT.

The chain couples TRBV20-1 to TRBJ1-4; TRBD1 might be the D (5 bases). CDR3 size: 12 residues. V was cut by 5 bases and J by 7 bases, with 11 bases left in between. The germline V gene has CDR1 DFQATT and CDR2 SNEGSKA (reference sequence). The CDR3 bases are TGCAGTGCTCGAGGGACTGGTGAAAAACTGTTTTTT. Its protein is CSARGTGEKLFF.

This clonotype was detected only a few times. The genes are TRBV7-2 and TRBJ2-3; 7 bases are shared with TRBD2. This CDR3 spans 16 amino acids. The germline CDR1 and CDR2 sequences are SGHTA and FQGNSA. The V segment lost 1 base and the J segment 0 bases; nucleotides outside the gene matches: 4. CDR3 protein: CASSLVTGGSTDTQYF. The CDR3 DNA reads TGTGCCAGCAGCTTAGTTACCGGGGGGAGCACAGATACGCAGTATTTT.

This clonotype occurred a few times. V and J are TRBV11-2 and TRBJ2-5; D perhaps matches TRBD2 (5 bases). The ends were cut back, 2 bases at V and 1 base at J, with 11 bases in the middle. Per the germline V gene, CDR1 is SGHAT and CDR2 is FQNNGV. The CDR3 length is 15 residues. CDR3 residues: CASSLSLAPQETQYF. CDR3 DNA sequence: TGTGCCAGCAGCTTATCCCTAGCTCCCCAAGAGACCCAGTACTTC.

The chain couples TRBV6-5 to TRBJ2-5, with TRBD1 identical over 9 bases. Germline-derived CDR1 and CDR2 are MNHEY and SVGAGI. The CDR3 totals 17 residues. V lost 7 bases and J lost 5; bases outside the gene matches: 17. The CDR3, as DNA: TGTGCCAGCACTCCCCTCGGGACAGGGCACCGTGGGGAGACCCAGTACTTC. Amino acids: CASTPLGTGHRGETQYF.

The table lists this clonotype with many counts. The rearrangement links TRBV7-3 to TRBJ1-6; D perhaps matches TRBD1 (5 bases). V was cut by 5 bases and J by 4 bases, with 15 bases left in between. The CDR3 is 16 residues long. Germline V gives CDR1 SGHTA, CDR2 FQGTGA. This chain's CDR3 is CASSPTGNSYNSPLHF. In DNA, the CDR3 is TGTGCCAGCAGCCCAACAGGAAATTCATATAATTCACCCCTCCACTTT.

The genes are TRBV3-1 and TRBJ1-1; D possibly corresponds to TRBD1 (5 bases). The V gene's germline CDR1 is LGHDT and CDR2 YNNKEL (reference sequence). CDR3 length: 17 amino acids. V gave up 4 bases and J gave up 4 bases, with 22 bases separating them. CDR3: CASSRMDRRGAGTEAFF. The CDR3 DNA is TGTGCCAGCAGCCGCATGGACCGGAGGGGCGCGGGCACTGAAGCTTTCTTT.

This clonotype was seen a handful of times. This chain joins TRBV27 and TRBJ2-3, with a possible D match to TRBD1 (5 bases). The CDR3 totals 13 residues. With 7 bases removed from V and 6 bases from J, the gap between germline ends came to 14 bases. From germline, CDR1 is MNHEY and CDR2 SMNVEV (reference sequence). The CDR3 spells CASIDLKGDTQYF. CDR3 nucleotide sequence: TGTGCCAGCATCGACCTTAAGGGGGATACGCAGTATTTT.

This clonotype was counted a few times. In DNA, the CDR3 is TGCAGCGTCGCCAGAGCCCAAGAGACCCAGTACTTC. Protein: CSVARAQETQYF. The V gene is TRBV29-1, the J gene TRBJ2-5; D gene ambiguous. The CDR3 loop spans 12 amino acids. The germline V gene has CDR1 SQVTM and CDR2 ANQGSEA. V was clipped by 6 bases and J by 1 base, with 9 bases between them.

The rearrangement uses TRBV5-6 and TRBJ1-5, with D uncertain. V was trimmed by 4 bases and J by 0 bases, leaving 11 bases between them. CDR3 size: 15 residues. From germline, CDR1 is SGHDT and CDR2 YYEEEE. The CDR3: CASSLSQYSNQPQHF. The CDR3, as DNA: TGTGCCAGCAGCCTCTCCCAGTATAGCAATCAGCCCCAGCATTTT. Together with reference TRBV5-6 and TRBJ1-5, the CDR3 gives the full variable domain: DAGVTQSPTHLIKTRGQQVTLRCSPKSGHDTVSWYQQALGQGPQFIFQYYEEEERQRGNFPDRFSGHQFPNYSSELNVNALLLGDSALYLCASSLSQYSNQPQHFGDGTRLSIL.

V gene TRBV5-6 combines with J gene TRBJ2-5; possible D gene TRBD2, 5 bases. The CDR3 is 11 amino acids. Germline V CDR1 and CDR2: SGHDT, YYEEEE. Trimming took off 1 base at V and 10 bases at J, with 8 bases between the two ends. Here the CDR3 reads CASSLQEVQYF. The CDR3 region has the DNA TGTGCCAGCAGCTTGCAGGAGGTCCAGTACTTC.

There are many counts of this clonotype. Here the CDR3 DNA reads TGCGCCAGCAGCCACATCGGACAGCTGAACACTGAAGCTTTCTTT. It translates to CASSHIGQLNTEAFF. This chain uses TRBV4-1 with TRBJ1-1, with D maybe TRBD1 (6 bases). This CDR3 contains 15 residues. Trimming took off 3 bases at V and 0 bases at J, with 11 bases between the two ends. In germline, CDR1 is MGHRA, CDR2 YSYEKL.

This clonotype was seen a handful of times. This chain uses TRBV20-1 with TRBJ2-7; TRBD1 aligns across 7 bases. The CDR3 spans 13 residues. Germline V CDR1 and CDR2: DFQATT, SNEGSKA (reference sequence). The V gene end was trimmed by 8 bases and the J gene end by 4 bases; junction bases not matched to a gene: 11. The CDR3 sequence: CSPERDRVYEQYV. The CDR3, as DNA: TGCAGTCCAGAGCGTGACAGGGTTTACGAGCAGTACGTC.

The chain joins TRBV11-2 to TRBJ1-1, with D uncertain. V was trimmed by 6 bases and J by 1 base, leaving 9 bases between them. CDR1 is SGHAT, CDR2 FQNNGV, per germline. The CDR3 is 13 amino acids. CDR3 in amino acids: CASSFRSNTEAFF. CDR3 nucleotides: TGTGCCAGCAGTTTCAGGTCGAACACTGAAGCTTTCTTT. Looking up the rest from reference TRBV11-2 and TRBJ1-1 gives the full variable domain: EAGVAQSPRYKIIEKRQSVAFWCNPISGHATLYWYQQILGQGPKLLIQFQNNGVVDDSQLPKDRFSAERLKGVDSTLKIQPAKLEDSAVYLCASSFRSNTEAFFGQGTRLTVV.

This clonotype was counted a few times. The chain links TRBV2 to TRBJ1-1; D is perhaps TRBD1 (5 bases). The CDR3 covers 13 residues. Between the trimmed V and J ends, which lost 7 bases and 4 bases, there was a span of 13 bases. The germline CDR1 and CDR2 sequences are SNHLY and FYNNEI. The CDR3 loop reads CASTQGPSTEAFF. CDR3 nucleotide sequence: TGTGCCAGCACCCAGGGCCCGAGCACTGAAGCTTTCTTT.

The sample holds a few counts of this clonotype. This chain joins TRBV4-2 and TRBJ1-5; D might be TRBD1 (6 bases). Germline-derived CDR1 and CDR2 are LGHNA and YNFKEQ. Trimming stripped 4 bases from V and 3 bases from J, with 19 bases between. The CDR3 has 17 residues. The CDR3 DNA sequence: TGTGCCAGCAGCCCCACTGAGGGGGGCTTATTCAATCAGCCCCAGCATTTT. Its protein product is CASSPTEGGLFNQPQHF.

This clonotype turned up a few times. The chain's CDR3 is CASSLQPGGTDTQYF. CDR3 in DNA: TGTGCCAGCAGCTTACAGCCGGGGGGTACAGATACGCAGTATTTT. This chain uses TRBV7-2 with TRBJ2-3, with 7 bases identical to TRBD2. This CDR3 contains 15 residues. V shed 2 bases, J shed 3 bases, and the junction held 5 bases outside the gene matches. CDR1 and CDR2 (germline): SGHTA, FQGNSA.